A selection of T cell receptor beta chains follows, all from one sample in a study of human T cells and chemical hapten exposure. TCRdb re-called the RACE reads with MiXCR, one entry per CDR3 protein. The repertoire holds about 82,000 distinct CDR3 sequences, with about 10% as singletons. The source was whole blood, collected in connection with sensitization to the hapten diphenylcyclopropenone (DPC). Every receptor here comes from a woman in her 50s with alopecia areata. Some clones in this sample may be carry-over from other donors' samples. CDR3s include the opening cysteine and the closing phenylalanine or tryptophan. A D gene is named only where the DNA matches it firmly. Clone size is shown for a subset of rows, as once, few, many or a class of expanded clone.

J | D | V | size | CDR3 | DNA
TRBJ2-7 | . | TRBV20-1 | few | CSAHGQGVYEQYF | TGCAGTGCTCACGGCCAGGGAGTTTACGAGCAGTACTTC
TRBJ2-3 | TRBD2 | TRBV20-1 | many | CSARTGVAGADTQYF | TGCAGTGCTAGAACCGGGGTAGCGGGAGCGGATACGCAGTATTTT
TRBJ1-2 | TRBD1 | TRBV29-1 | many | CSASDRVHGYTF | TGCAGCGCCTCCGACAGGGTCCATGGCTACACCTTC
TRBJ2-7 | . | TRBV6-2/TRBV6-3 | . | CASSYLRITYEQYF | TGTGCCAGCAGTTACTTGCGGATTACCTACGAGCAGTACTTC
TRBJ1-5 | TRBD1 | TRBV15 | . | CATSSGQGAYSNQPQHF | TGTGCCACCAGCAGCGGACAGGGGGCCTATAGCAATCAGCCCCAGCATTTT
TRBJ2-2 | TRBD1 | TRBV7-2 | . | CASTLQGARRSGELFF | TGTGCCAGCACCCTACAGGGGGCGCGTCGGAGCGGGGAGCTGTTTTTT
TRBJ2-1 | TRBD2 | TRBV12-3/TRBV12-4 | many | CASTPLGEGLAGARSYNEQFF | TGTGCCAGCACCCCTTTGGGGGAGGGACTAGCGGGAGCGAGGAGCTACAATGAGCAGTTCTTC
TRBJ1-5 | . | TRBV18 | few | CASSPPGGHQPQHF | TGTGCCAGCTCACCACCCGGGGGGCATCAGCCCCAGCATTTT
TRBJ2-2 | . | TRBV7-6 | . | CATHGATGELFF | TGTGCCACCCACGGGGCCACCGGGGAGCTGTTTTTT
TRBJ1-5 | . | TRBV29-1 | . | CSVVAGGNQPQHF | TGCAGCGTTGTGGCGGGGGGCAATCAGCCCCAGCATTTT
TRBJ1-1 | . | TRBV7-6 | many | CASSLEMNTEAFF | TGTGCCAGCAGCTTAGAAATGAACACTGAAGCTTTCTTT
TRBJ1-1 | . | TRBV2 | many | CASSERSGHTEAFF | TGTGCCAGCAGTGAACGGTCAGGGCACACTGAAGCTTTCTTT
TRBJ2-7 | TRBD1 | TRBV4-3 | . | CASSPWTGGLREQYF | TGCGCCAGCAGCCCTTGGACAGGGGGCCTTCGGGAGCAGTACTTC
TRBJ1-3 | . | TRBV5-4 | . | CASSLGGLRSGNTIYF | TGTGCCAGCAGCTTGGGTGGTCTACGCTCTGGAAACACCATATATTTT
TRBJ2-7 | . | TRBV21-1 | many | CASSKDYEQYF | TGTGCCAGCAGCAAAGATTACGAGCAGTACTTC
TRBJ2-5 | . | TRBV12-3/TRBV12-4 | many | CASSLGLETQYF | TGTGCCAGCAGTTTGGGTCTGGAGACCCAGTACTTC
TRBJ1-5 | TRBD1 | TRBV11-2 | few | CASSLRGSGTGGQSNQPQHF | TGTGCCAGCAGCTTACGAGGCTCCGGGACAGGGGGCCAGAGCAATCAGCCCCAGCATTTT
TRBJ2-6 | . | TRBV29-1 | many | CSVADSGANVLTF | TGCAGCGTTGCGGATTCTGGGGCCAACGTCCTGACTTTC
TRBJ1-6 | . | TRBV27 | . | CASTEQRGSPLHF | TGTGCCAGCACGGAGCAACGGGGTTCACCCCTCCACTTT
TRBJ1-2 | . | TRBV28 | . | CASSSGRNYGYTF | TGTGCCAGCAGTTCGGGCAGGAACTATGGCTACACCTTC
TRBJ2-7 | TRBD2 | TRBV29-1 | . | CSVGGGSPYEQYF | TGCAGCGTTGGGGGCGGGAGCCCCTACGAGCAGTACTTC
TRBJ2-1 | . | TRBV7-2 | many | CASTSFYGSSNEQFF | TGTGCCAGCACCTCGTTCTACGGGAGTAGCAATGAGCAGTTCTTC
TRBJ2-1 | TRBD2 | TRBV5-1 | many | CASSPIAGGPYNEQFF | TGCGCCAGCAGTCCTATAGCGGGAGGGCCCTACAATGAGCAGTTCTTC
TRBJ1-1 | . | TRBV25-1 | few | CAIRDKMNTEAFF | TGTGCCATAAGGGACAAGATGAACACTGAAGCTTTCTTT
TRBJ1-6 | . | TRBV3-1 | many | CASSRGGGPLHF | TGTGCCAGCAGCCGGGGAGGGGGACCCCTCCACTTT
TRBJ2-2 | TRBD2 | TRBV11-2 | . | CASSQSSGRATGELFF | TGTGCCAGCAGTCAGAGTAGCGGGAGGGCCACCGGGGAGCTGTTTTTT
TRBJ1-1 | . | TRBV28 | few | CASSLLVFRSTRTEAFF | TGTGCCAGCAGTTTATTGGTCTTTCGGTCGACTCGCACTGAAGCTTTCTTT
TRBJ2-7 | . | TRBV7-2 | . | CASSLEPAYEQYF | TGTGCCAGCAGCTTAGAACCGGCCTACGAGCAGTACTTC
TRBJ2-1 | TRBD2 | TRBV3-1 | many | CASSQGGGRAYNEQFF | TGTGCCAGCAGCCAGGGGGGCGGGAGGGCCTACAATGAGCAGTTCTTC
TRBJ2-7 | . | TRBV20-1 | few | CSASTPSSYEQYF | TGCAGTGCTTCTACTCCAAGCTCCTACGAGCAGTACTTC
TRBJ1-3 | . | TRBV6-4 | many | CASSVRPEISGNTIYF | TGTGCCAGCAGTGTCAGGCCAGAGATCTCTGGAAACACCATATATTTT
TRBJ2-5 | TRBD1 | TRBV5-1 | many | CASSLAPDRGREKTQYF | TGCGCCAGCAGCTTGGCCCCGGACAGGGGGCGTGAAAAGACCCAGTACTTC
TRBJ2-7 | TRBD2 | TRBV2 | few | CARSNPGTSGSVRSGEQYF | TGTGCCAGAAGCAACCCCGGGACTAGCGGGAGCGTGAGGAGCGGCGAGCAGTACTTC
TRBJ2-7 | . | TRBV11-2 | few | CATIQTANEQYF | TGTGCCACCATTCAGACCGCGAACGAGCAGTACTTC
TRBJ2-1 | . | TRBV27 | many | CASSSANEQFF | TGTGCCAGCTCAAGCGCCAATGAGCAGTTCTTC
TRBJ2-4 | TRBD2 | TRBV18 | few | CASSPVGRVTGLAF | TGTGCCAGCTCACCGGTAGGGAGAGTAACGGGACTAGCCTTC
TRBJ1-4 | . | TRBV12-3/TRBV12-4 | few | CASSWGIKLFF | TGTGCCAGCAGTTGGGGGATAAAACTGTTTTTT
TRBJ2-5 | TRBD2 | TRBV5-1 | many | CASSPSPGLGQETQYF | TGCGCCAGCAGCCCGAGTCCGGGACTAGGTCAAGAGACCCAGTACTTC
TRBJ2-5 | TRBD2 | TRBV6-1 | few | CASSEDSSGSGETQYF | TGTGCCAGCAGTGAAGATTCTAGCGGGAGCGGGGAGACCCAGTACTTC
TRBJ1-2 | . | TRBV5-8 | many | CASSLAWGLMNGYTF | TGTGCCAGCAGCTTGGCCTGGGGCCTTATGAATGGCTACACCTTC
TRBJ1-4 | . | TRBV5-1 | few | CASSWGPGAADEKLFF | TGCGCCAGCAGCTGGGGGCCCGGAGCGGCTGATGAAAAACTGTTTTTT
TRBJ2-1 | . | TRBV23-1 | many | CASSQSVRNQRSFNEQFF | TGCGCCAGCAGTCAATCTGTTCGAAACCAGCGGAGCTTCAATGAGCAGTTCTTC
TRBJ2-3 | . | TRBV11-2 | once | CASSPQRDTDTQYF | TGTGCCAGCAGCCCACAACGGGACACAGATACGCAGTATTTT
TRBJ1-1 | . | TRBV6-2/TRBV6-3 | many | CASSQTTEAFF | TGTGCCAGCAGCCAGACCACTGAAGCTTTCTTT
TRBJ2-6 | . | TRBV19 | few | CASSKPHSGANVLTF | TGTGCCAGTAGTAAGCCACATTCAGGGGCCAACGTCCTGACTTTC
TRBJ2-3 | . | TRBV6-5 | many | CASSRSSDTQYF | TGTGCCAGCTCTCGTTCATCAGATACGCAGTATTTT
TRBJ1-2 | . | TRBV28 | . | CASSLRNYGYTF | TGTGCCAGCAGTTTACGTAACTATGGCTACACCTTC
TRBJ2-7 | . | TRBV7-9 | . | CASSFGTGSYEQYF | TGTGCCAGCAGCTTCGGGACGGGGAGCTACGAGCAGTACTTC
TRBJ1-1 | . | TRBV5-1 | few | CASSRSQQGSHTEAFF | TGCGCCAGCAGCCGGAGCCAACAGGGATCCCACACTGAAGCTTTCTTT